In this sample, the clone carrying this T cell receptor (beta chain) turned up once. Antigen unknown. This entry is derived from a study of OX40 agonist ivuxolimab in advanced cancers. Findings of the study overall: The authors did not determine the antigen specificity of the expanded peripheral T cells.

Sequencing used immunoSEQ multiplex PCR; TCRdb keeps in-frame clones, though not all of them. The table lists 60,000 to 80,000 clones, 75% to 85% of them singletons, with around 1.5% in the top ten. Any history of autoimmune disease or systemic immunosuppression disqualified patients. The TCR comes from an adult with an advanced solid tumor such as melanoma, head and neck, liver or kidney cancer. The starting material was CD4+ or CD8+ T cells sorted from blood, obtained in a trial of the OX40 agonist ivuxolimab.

CDR3: CASSRLAGVVGEQFF. The CDR3 DNA sequence: TGTGCCAGCAGCCGACTAGCGGGGGTGGTCGGTGAGCAGTTCTTC. This rearrangement joins TRBV14 to TRBJ2-1; TRBD2 aligns across 12 bases. In germline, CDR1 is SGHDN, CDR2 FVKESK. The CDR3 extends over 15 amino acids. The J segment lost 9 bases and the V segment lost 4 bases, leaving 7 bases of the junction unmatched.